The entry below describes one TCR beta chain. What it binds is not known. The donors were healthy bone marrow donors. The CDR3 spans 18 residues. Germline V gives CDR1 LNHDA, CDR2 SQIVND (reference sequence). The trim removed 4 bases at V and 4 bases at J, leaving 16 bases unmatched. The sample originates from a study of cytomegalovirus exposure and HLA in healthy donors. Study observations and caveats: Common viral pathogens (according to a later analysis) appeared linked to several of the most significant clusters. Association with HLA alleles at 0.05 false discovery rate was found for 15,000 to 20,000 TCR beta sequences in a later analysis.

The PCR employed 60 Vbeta primers together with 13 Jbeta primers. Methods used by the authors: Later analysis identified approximately 80 million unique TCR beta chains, some 10 million shared. Sequencing used immunoSEQ multiplex PCR; TCRdb keeps in-frame clones, though not all of them. V and J calls and clone size come straight from that table; D and trimming were deduced from the DNA. Of tens of thousands of clones listed, over 60% are singletons. Material for sequencing was PBMCs. The chain recombines TRBV19 with TRBJ2-1, with 7 bases identical to TRBD1. This receptor was taken from a man aged 25-45 years in good health and CMV-seropositive. The CDR3 DNA is TGTGCCAGTAGTAGCATATTATTCCGGGACAGTATTTACAATGAGCAGTTCTTC. It is translated as CASSSILFRDSIYNEQFF.